Detailed here is one T cell receptor beta chain. Compared with the rest of its sample, this clone is medium-sized (0.01 to 0.1%). This receptor's antigen is unknown. Base qualities are not at hand, and no much larger clone is one base apart. For sequencing of the TCRbeta CDR3 region, genomic DNA was extracted from the sorted cells. The immunoSEQ Assay was used to sequence the TCRbeta CDR3 regions. As stored in TCRdb, this immuneACCESS dataset retains in-frame rearrangements with V and J assigned. A fraction of the clones does not appear; measured against another copy, unresolved V genes explain less than half of the discrepancy, and the remainder lacks a known reason. This sample comprises tens of thousands of clones, 85% of them detected only once. Jointly, the top ten make up about 3.7% of the sample. The data were taken from a study of OX40 agonist ivuxolimab in advanced cancers. Notes on the research overall: Ivuxolimab was an agonistic, fully human IgG2 monoclonal antibody directed against OX40 (CD134), a costimulatory receptor. A male proportion of approximately 83% and a mean age of approximately 55 years, ranging from about 23 to 90, were recorded for the dose-escalation cohort. Of the roughly 51 patients in dose escalation, 19 had hepatocellular carcinoma, about 15 had melanoma, 9 had renal cell carcinoma and 9 had head and neck cancer. Patients were allowed to have had prior anti-PD-1, anti-PD-L1 or anti-CTLA-4 therapy, and 40% of the dose-escalation patients had previously received checkpoint inhibitors. Peripheral TCRbeta sequencing aimed to test whether ivuxolimab altered TCR sequence diversity and caused clonal T-cell expansion. The paper reports the monotherapy dose-escalation portion (N of about 47 patients) of the phase I ivuxolimab trial. Intravenous ivuxolimab was administered to patients every 2 weeks at six dose levels: 0.01, 0.1, 0.3, 1.5, 3 and 10 mg/kg. Partial responses occurred in three dose-escalation patients, of whom one had hepatocellular carcinoma and two had cutaneous melanoma. What the study reported, not specific to this receptor: After ivuxolimab, expanded clones were on average more numerous among CD8+ T cells than among CD4+ T cells. At doses of 0.1 to 3.0 mg/kg, clonal expansion of both CD4+ and CD8+ blood T cells was observed from baseline to week 6. Antigen specificity was not determined for the clonally expanded peripheral T cells. Low levels of normalized T-cell clonal expansion were also seen in some nonresponding patients. In partial responders in the 0.1-3.0 mg/kg groups, normalized peripheral clonal expansion was found to be among the lowest, especially among CD8+ T cells.

Patients with autoimmune disease history or receiving systemic immunosuppression were excluded from the trial. Peripheral blood for TCR sequencing was collected from all dose cohorts at baseline, on cycle 4 day 1, and on cycle 7 day 1. The samples were taken from a phase I, first-in-human, multicenter, open-label dose-escalation trial of ivuxolimab. Adults with locally advanced or metastatic melanoma, renal cell carcinoma, hepatocellular carcinoma or head and neck squamous cell carcinoma were enrolled in the trial. CD4+ and CD8+ T cells were sorted separately from peripheral blood before TCR sequencing. Sequenced material: CD4+ or CD8+ T cells sorted from blood, taken in a trial of the OX40 agonist ivuxolimab. The origin of this receptor is an adult with an advanced solid tumor such as melanoma, head and neck, liver or kidney cancer.

The DNA reads TGTGCCAGCAGTGGGGGAGATGTGGCACCCGGGGAGCTGTTTTTT. Its coded protein is CASSGGDVAPGELFF. The rearrangement combines TRBV2 with TRBJ2-2, and perhaps TRBD2 as D gene, on 5 matching bases. V was cut back by 4 bases and J by 6 bases, leaving a gap of 15 bases between them. In the germline V gene, CDR1 corresponds to SNHLY and CDR2 to FYNNEI. From the cysteine through the phenylalanine, the CDR3 covers 15 amino acids. Left in the record is the CDR3 DNA by itself, 45 bases read in frame from the first base.